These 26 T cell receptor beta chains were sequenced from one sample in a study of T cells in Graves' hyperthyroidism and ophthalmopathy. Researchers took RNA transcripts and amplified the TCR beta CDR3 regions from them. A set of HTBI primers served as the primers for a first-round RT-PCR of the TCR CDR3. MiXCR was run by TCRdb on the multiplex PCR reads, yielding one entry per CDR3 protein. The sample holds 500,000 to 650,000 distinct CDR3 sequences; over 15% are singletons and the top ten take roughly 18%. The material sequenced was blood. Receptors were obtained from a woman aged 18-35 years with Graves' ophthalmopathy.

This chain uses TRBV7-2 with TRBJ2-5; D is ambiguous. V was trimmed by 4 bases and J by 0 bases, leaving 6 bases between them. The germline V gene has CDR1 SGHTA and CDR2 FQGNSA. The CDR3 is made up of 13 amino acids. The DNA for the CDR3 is TGTGCCAGCAGCTCATCGAACCAAGAGACCCAGTACTTC. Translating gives CASSSSNQETQYF.

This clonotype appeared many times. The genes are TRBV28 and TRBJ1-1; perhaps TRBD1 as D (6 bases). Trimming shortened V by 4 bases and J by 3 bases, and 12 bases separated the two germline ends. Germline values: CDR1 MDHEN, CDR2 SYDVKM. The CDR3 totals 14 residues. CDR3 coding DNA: TGTGCCAGCAGTTCACCTACAGGGTACACTGAAGCTTTCTTT. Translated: CASSSPTGYTEAFF. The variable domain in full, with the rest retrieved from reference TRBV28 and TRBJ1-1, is DVKVTQSSRYLVKRTGEKVFLECVQDMDHENMFWYRQDPGLGLRLIYFSYDVKMKEKGDIPEGYSVSREKKERFSLILESASTNQTSMYLCASSSPTGYTEAFFGQGTRLTVV.

CDR3 loop: CASSHTTGLNTEAFF. In DNA form, the CDR3 reads TGCGCCAGCAGCCACACTACAGGGTTGAACACTGAAGCTTTCTTT. J is TRBJ1-1 and V is TRBV4-1; D might be TRBD1 (6 bases). CDR1 and CDR2 from the germline V gene are MGHRA and YSYEKL. Trimming removed 3 bases at V and 0 bases at J, with 11 bases between. The CDR3 length is 15 residues.

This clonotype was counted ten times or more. Here the CDR3 DNA reads TGTGCCAGCAGTGAAAACGGTCTTGAAGCTTTCTTT. Translation gives CASSENGLEAFF. The chain couples TRBV2 to TRBJ1-1; D not resolved. CDR3 length: 12 residues. Between the trimmed V and J ends, which lost 2 bases and 7 bases, there was a span of 8 bases. Germline V gene lookup returns CDR1 SNHLY and CDR2 FYNNEI.

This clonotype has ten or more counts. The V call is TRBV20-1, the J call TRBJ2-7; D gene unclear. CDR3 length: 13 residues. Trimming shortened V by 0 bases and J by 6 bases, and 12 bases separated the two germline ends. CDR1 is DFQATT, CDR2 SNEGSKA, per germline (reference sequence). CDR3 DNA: TGCAGTGCTAGAGACGGACGAAAGAGCGAGCAGTACTTC. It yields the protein CSARDGRKSEQYF.

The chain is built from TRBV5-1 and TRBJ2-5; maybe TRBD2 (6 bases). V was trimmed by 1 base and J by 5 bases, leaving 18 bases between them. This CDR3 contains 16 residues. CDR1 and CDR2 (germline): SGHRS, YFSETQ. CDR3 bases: TGCGCCAGCAGCTTGTTCGGGGGTAACCGCCAGGAGACCCAGTACTTC. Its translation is CASSLFGGNRQETQYF.

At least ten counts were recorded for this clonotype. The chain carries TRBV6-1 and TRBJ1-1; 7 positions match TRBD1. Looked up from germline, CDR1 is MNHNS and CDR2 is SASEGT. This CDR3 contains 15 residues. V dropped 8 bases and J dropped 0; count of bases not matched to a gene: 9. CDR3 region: CASGKGDSMNTEAFF. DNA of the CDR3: TGTGCCAGCGGGAAAGGGGACAGTATGAACACTGAAGCTTTCTTT.

The chain's CDR3 is CASSLLQGQGTEAFF. CDR3 DNA sequence: TGCGCCAGCAGCTTGTTACAGGGACAGGGGACTGAAGCTTTCTTT. V usage is TRBV5-1 and J usage is TRBJ1-1, with 10 nucleotides matching TRBD1. The CDR3 covers 15 residues. Trimming cost V 1 base and J 5 bases; bases outside gene matches: 5. The germline gives CDR1 SGHRS, CDR2 YFSETQ.

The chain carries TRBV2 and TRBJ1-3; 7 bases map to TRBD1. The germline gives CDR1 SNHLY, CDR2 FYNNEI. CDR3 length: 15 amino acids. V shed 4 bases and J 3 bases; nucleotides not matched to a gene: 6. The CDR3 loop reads CASSVEGAHGNTIYF. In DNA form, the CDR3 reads TGTGCCAGCAGTGTCGAGGGGGCGCATGGAAACACCATATATTTT.

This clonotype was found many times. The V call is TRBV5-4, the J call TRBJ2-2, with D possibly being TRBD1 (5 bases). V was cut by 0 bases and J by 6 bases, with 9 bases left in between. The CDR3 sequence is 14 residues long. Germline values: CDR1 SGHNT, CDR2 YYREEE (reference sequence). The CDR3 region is CASSLAPGSGELFF. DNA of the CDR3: TGTGCCAGCAGCTTGGCCCCAGGGTCCGGGGAGCTGTTTTTT.

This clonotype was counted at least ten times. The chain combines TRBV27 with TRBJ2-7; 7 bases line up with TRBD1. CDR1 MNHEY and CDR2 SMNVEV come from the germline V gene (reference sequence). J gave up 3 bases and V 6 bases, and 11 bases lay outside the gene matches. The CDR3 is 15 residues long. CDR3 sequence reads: CASRWDSKDGYEQYF. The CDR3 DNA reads TGTGCCAGCAGATGGGACAGCAAGGACGGCTACGAGCAGTACTTC.

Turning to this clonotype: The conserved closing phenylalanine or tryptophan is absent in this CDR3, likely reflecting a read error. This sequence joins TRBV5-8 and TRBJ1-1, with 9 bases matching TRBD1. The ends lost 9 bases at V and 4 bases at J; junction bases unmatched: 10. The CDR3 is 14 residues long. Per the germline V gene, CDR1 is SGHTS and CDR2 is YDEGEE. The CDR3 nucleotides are TGTGCCAACAGGGCCCTGGACAGGGGCACTGAAGCTTTCCTT. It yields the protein CANRALDRGTEAFL.

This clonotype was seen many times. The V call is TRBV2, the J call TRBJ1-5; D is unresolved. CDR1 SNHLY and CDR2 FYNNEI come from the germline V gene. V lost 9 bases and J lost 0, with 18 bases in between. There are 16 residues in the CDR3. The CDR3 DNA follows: TGTGCCAGTACCGACCCGAGAACTTATAGCAATCAGCCCCAGCATTTT. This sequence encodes CASTDPRTYSNQPQHF.

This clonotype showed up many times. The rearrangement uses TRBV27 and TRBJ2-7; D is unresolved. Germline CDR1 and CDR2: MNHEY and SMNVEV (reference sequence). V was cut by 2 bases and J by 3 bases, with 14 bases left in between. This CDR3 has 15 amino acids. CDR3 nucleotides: TGTGCCAGCAGTTTAAGTGCCGTGGGTGACTACGAGCAGTACTTC. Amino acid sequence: CASSLSAVGDYEQYF.

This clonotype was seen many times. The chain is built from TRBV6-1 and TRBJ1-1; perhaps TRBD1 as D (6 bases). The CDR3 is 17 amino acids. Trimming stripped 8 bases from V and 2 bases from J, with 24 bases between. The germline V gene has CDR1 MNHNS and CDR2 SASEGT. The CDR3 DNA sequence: TGTGCCAGCGAGGGGAAAACTCCGGGACACCTAAACACTGAAGCTTTCTTT. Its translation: CASEGKTPGHLNTEAFF.

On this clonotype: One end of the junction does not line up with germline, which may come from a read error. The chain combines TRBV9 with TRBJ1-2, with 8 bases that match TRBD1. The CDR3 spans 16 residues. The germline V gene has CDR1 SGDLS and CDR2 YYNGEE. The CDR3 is CASSARGQGGNYGYTF. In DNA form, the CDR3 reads TGCGCCAGCAGCGCCAGAGGACAGGGCGGGAACTATGGCTACACCTTC.

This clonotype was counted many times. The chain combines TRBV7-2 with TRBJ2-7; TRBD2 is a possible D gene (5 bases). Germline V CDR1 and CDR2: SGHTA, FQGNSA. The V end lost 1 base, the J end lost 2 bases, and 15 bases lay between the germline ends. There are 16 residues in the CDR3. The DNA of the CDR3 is TGTGCCAGCAGCTTAGGGTCGGGAAAGCCGCCCTACGAGCAGTACTTC. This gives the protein CASSLGSGKPPYEQYF.

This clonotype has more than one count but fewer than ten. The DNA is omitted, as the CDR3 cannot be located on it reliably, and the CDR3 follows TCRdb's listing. The CDR3 is CASSFRFGGYEQYF. This chain connects TRBV7-8 to TRBJ2-7; whether TRBD1, the table's D call, matches the DNA was not checked. The CDR3 numbers 14 amino acids, ends counted. Germline loops: CDR1 SGHVS, CDR2 FQNEAQ.

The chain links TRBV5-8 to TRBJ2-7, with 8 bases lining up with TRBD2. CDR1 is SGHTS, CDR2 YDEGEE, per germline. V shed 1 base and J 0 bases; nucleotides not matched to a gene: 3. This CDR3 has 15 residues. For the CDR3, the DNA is TGTGCCAGCAGCTTGCCTAGCGGGTCCTCCTACGAGCAGTACTTC. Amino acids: CASSLPSGSSYEQYF.

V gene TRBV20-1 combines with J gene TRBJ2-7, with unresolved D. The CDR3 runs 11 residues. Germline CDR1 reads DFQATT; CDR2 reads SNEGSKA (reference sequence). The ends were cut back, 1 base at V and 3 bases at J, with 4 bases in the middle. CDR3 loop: CSARVDYEQYF. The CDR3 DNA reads TGCAGTGCTAGAGTCGACTACGAGCAGTACTTC.

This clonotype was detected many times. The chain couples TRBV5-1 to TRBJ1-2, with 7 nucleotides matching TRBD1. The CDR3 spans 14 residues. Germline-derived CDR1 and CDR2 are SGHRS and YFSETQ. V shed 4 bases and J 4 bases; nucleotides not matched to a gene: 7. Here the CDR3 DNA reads TGCGCCAGCAGCCTGGAACAGGGGCCCTATGGCTACACCTTC. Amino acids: CASSLEQGPYGYTF. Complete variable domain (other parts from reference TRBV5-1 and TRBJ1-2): KAGVTQTPRYLIKTRGQQVTLSCSPISGHRSVSWYQQTPGQGLQFLFEYFSETQRNKGNFPGRFSGRQFSNSRSEMNVSTLELGDSALYLCASSLEQGPYGYTFGSGTRLTVV.

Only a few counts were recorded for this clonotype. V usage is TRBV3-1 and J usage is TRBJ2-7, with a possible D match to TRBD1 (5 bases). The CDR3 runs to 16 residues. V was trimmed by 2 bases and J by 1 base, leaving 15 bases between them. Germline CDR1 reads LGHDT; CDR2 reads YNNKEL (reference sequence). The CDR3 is CASSQNSRRVSYEQYF. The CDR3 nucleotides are TGTGCCAGCAGCCAAAATTCCCGCAGGGTTTCCTACGAGCAGTACTTC.

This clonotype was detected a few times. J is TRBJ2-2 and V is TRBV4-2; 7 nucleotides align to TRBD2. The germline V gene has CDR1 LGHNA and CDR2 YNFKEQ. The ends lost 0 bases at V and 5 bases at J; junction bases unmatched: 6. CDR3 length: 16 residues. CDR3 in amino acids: CASSQDQGLETGELFF. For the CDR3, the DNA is TGTGCCAGCAGCCAAGATCAAGGACTAGAAACCGGGGAGCTGTTTTTT.

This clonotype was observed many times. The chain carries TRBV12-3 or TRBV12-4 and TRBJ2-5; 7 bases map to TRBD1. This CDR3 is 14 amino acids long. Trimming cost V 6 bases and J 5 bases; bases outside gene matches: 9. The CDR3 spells CASSLQGSKETQYF. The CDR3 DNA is TGTGCCAGCAGCCTACAGGGGAGTAAGGAGACCCAGTACTTC.

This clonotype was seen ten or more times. CDR3 sequence reads: CASHVTTELSPLHF. The CDR3 nucleotides are TGTGCCAGCCACGTGACGACGGAGCTTTCACCCCTCCACTTT. The chain recombines TRBV2 with TRBJ1-6; no definite D call. The V gene lost 8 bases and the J gene lost 9 bases, with 17 bases spanning the gap. Germline V lookup: CDR1 SNHLY, CDR2 FYNNEI. The CDR3 spans 14 residues.

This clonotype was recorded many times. The CDR3 spells CASSPLGFRAEAFF. The CDR3 bases are TGTGCCAGCAGCCCCTTGGGCTTCCGGGCTGAAGCTTTCTTT. The rearrangement uses TRBV11-1 and TRBJ1-1; D remains ambiguous. The V gene's germline CDR1 is SGHAT and CDR2 FQDESV (reference sequence). V lost 5 bases and J 6 bases, leaving 16 bases between the germline ends. CDR3 length: 14 residues.